Following are 31 T cell receptor beta chains from one sample sequenced in a study of blood T cell repertoires in COVID-19. Generated by immunoSEQ multiplex PCR, the TCRdb table keeps only in-frame clones and is missing some. Counted here are around 140,000 clones, 60% to 85% occurring once; the ten biggest clones make up roughly 4.7%. Sequencing was carried out using peripheral blood. These receptors came from a woman over 75 with active or convalescent COVID-19.

This chain uses TRBV30 with TRBJ2-7; TRBD1 agrees at 8 bases. This CDR3 has 14 residues. Germline values: CDR1 GTSNPN, CDR2 SVGIG (reference sequence). The J segment lost 3 bases and the V segment lost 4 bases, leaving 8 bases of the junction unmatched. In DNA form, the CDR3 reads TGTGCCTGGAATCGCGCAGGGGGCTTCTACGAGCAGTACTTC. Residues: CAWNRAGGFYEQYF. The full variable domain, with the rest looked up from reference TRBV30 and TRBJ2-7, is SQTIHQWPATLVQPVGSPLSLECTVEGTSNPNLYWYRQAAGRGLQLLFYSVGIGQISSEVPQNLSASRPQDRQFILSSKKLLLSDSGFYLCAWNRAGGFYEQYFGPGTRLTVT.

The chain uses TRBV28 and TRBJ2-2, with TRBD1 matching over 7 bases. The trim removed 7 bases at V and 3 bases at J, leaving 8 bases unmatched. The CDR3 consists of 15 residues. Germline V gene sequence: CDR1 MDHEN, CDR2 SYDVKM. This chain's CDR3 is CASMLSGTDTGELFF. CDR3 DNA sequence: TGTGCCAGCATGCTGTCCGGGACAGACACCGGGGAGCTGTTTTTT.

The chain combines TRBV5-1 with TRBJ1-4; D remains ambiguous. Deletions cut 0 bases from V and 10 bases from J, with 10 bases between. The CDR3 loop spans 13 amino acids. The germline V gene encodes CDR1 SGHRS and CDR2 YFSETQ. The CDR3 DNA reads TGCGCCAGCAGCTTGGTCCAGACGGGAAAACTGTTTTTT. This translates into CASSLVQTGKLFF.

The rearrangement joins TRBV7-2 to TRBJ2-7; possibly TRBD1 for D (5 bases). The V end was cut by 1 base, the J end by 3 bases, with 10 bases between. Germline CDR1 and CDR2: SGHTA and FQGNSA. The CDR3 is 14 residues long. The CDR3 reads CASSLDRPSYEQYF. Here the CDR3 DNA reads TGTGCCAGCAGCTTAGACAGGCCCAGCTACGAGCAGTACTTC.

Details on this clone: One end of the junction varies from germline; a read error may be responsible. This chain uses TRBV7-2 with TRBJ2-7; D gene uncertain. Germline V CDR1 and CDR2: SGHTA, FQGNSA. CDR3 length equals 13 residues. CDR3 region: CASSVAYSNEQYF. The CDR3 DNA is TGTGCCAGCAGCGTAGCCTACAGTAACGAGCAGTACTTC. Filled out from reference TRBV7-2 and TRBJ2-7, the complete variable domain reads GAGVSQSPSNKVTEKGKDVELRCDPISGHTALYWYRQSLGQGLEFLIYFQGNSAPDKSGLPSDRFSAERTGGSVSTLTIQRTQQEDSAVYLCASSVAYSNEQYFGPGTRLTVT.

This chain links TRBV12-3 or TRBV12-4 with TRBJ1-1, with 9 bases matching TRBD1. The V segment lost 4 bases and the J segment 7 bases; nucleotides outside the gene matches: 4. The CDR3 extends over 13 amino acids. In DNA, the CDR3 is TGTGCCAGCAGTTATGGGACAGGGAGTGAAGCTTTCTTT. This sequence encodes CASSYGTGSEAFF.

This clone has only a few counts. CDR3 nucleotide sequence: TGTGCCAGCAGCTTAGACATTCAGAGCTCTGGAAACACCATATATTTT. It is translated as CASSLDIQSSGNTIYF. The J gene is TRBJ1-3, the V gene TRBV5-4; unclear D gene. V was cut by 2 bases and J by 0 bases, with 12 bases left in between. The CDR3 has 16 amino acids. Germline V gene lookup returns CDR1 SGHNT and CDR2 YYREEE (reference sequence).

V gene TRBV2 combines with J gene TRBJ1-6; D may be TRBD1 (6 bases). The CDR3 spans 15 residues. Germline CDR1 SNHLY, CDR2 FYNNEI. Trimming shortened V by 9 bases and J by 0 bases, and 12 bases separated the two germline ends. Here the CDR3 DNA reads TGTGCCAGAGGGGGGGGGAGCTCCTATAATTCACCCCTCCACTTT. It translates to CARGGGSSYNSPLHF.

The chain uses TRBV9 and TRBJ1-2; 10 bases match TRBD1. The V segment lost 2 bases and the J segment 0 bases; nucleotides outside the gene matches: 22. Per germline, CDR1 SGDLS and CDR2 YYNGEE. CDR3 size: 22 residues. CDR3 amino acids: CASSVYMGTGAQERRPNYGYTF. CDR3 nucleotides: TGTGCCAGCAGCGTTTACATGGGGACAGGGGCGCAAGAAAGAAGACCTAACTATGGCTACACCTTC.

V and J are TRBV19 and TRBJ1-2, with D possibly being TRBD1 (6 bases). This CDR3 spans 12 amino acids. V dropped 3 bases and J dropped 7 bases, with 9 bases sitting between them. CDR1 and CDR2 (germline): LNHDA, SQIVND (reference sequence). This chain's CDR3 is CASSITGFGYTF. For the CDR3, the DNA is TGTGCCAGTAGTATCACAGGGTTTGGCTACACCTTC.

This clone was seen only a few times. The V call is TRBV5-4, the J call TRBJ2-3; 9 bases map to TRBD1. This CDR3 region has 14 residues. CDR1 is SGHNT, CDR2 YYREEE, per germline (reference sequence). The J segment lost 4 bases and the V segment lost 3 bases, leaving 3 bases of the junction unmatched. CDR3: CASSWGQGSDTQYF. CDR3 in DNA: TGTGCCAGCAGCTGGGGACAGGGCTCAGATACGCAGTATTTT.

The V and J genes are TRBV6-4 and TRBJ1-2; 8 bases match TRBD1. This CDR3 contains 15 residues. Per germline, CDR1 MRHNA and CDR2 SNTAGT. The ends lost 5 bases at V and 4 bases at J; junction bases unmatched: 9. CDR3 nucleotides: TGTGCCAGCAGTCCCTCCACAGGGGGAAGCTATGGCTACACCTTC. This sequence encodes CASSPSTGGSYGYTF.

V usage is TRBV27 and J usage is TRBJ2-6; no firm D call. This CDR3 spans 13 amino acids. The V end was cut by 6 bases, the J end by 0 bases, with 3 bases between. Per the germline V gene, CDR1 is MNHEY and CDR2 is SMNVEV (reference sequence). CDR3 coding DNA: TGTGCCAGCAGCCGCTCTGGGGCCAACGTCCTGACTTTC. As protein: CASSRSGANVLTF.

This chain joins TRBV14 and TRBJ2-3, with 8 bases identical to TRBD2. Trimming at V came to 6 bases and at J to 1 base, leaving 12 bases not matched to a gene. Germline CDR1 is SGHDN and CDR2 is FVKESK. CDR3 length: 17 amino acids. CDR3 sequence reads: CASSRTSGGRGTDTQYF. The CDR3 DNA sequence: TGTGCCAGCAGTCGAACTAGCGGCGGGCGGGGCACAGATACGCAGTATTTT.

The chain recombines TRBV21-1 with TRBJ1-6; TRBD1, the table's D call, was not compared with the DNA. TRBV21-1 is described as a pseudogene. CDR3 length equals 15 residues. The CDR3 coding sequence is TGTGCCAGCAGCCACTCCCCGCAGGGCAATTCACCCCTCCACTTT. Translated: CASSHSPQGNSPLHF.

For this clone: Other DNA variants within this sample encode the same CDR3. The rearrangement uses TRBV19 and TRBJ2-7; TRBD2 agrees at 10 bases. This CDR3 is built from 13 residues. Germline assignment: CDR1 LNHDA and CDR2 SQIVND (reference sequence). After removal of 2 bases from V and 7 bases from J, the junction contained 2 bases not matched to a gene. This CDR3 reads CASSIRTSGEQYF. The CDR3 nucleotides read TGTGCCAGTAGTATAAGGACTAGCGGTGAGCAGTACTTC.

On this clone: The junction shows a germline mismatch at one end, possibly a read error. The chain couples TRBV7-7 to TRBJ2-5; the D gene is possibly TRBD1 (7 bases). The V gene's germline CDR1 is SSHAT and CDR2 FNYEAQ (reference sequence). CDR3 length: 16 residues. The CDR3, as DNA: TGTGCTAGCAGCTTGGAGGGACAGAATAATCAAGAGACCCAGTACTTC. This gives the protein CASSLEGQNNQETQYF.

The chain links TRBV19 to TRBJ1-2, with TRBD1 as a possible D gene (6 bases). Looked up from germline, CDR1 is LNHDA and CDR2 is SQIVND (reference sequence). The CDR3 extends over 16 amino acids. V was shortened by 1 base and J by 4 bases, with 16 bases between the two germline ends. CDR3 amino acids: CASSIVGAGGGYGYTF. For the CDR3, the DNA is TGTGCCAGTAGTATAGTGGGAGCGGGGGGCGGCTATGGCTACACCTTC.

The V call is TRBV7-9, the J call TRBJ2-6; a weak D match, TRBD1 (5 bases). The CDR3 covers 17 residues. The germline CDR1 and CDR2 sequences are SEHNR and FQNEAQ (reference sequence). V was clipped by 1 base and J by 2 bases, with 12 bases between them. CDR3 sequence (DNA): TGTGCCAGCAGCTTAGGGGGCGCCCTGGCTGGGGCCAACGTCCTGACTTTC. It is translated as CASSLGGALAGANVLTF. The whole variable domain, filled in from reference TRBV7-9 and TRBJ2-6, reads DTGVSQNPRHKITKRGQNVTFRCDPISEHNRLYWYRQTLGQGPEFLTYFQNEAQLEKSRLLSDRFSAERPKGSFSTLEIQRTEQGDSAMYLCASSLGGALAGANVLTFGAGSRLTVL.

J is TRBJ2-5 and V is TRBV3-1 (or the pseudogene TRBV3-2), with TRBD2 matching 8 bases. This CDR3 contains 15 residues. Germline V CDR1 and CDR2: LGHDT, YNNKEL (reference sequence). The junction had 7 bases not matched to a gene; V was cut back by 0 bases and J by 7 bases. CDR3 nucleotide sequence: TGTGCCAGCAGCCAAGATTCCGGCGGGGGGTCGACCCAGTACTTC. It is translated as CASSQDSGGGSTQYF.

The chain links TRBV7-9 to TRBJ2-2; D gene uncertain. The germline gives CDR1 SEHNR, CDR2 FQNEAQ (reference sequence). The CDR3 loop spans 16 amino acids. V was shortened by 2 bases and J by 2 bases, with 12 bases between the two germline ends. This CDR3 is CASSLNPGGNTGELFF. DNA of the CDR3: TGTGCCAGCAGCTTAAATCCCGGCGGAAACACCGGGGAGCTGTTTTTT. The variable domain in full, with the rest retrieved from reference TRBV7-9 and TRBJ2-2, is DTGVSQNPRHKITKRGQNVTFRCDPISEHNRLYWYRQTLGQGPEFLTYFQNEAQLEKSRLLSDRFSAERPKGSFSTLEIQRTEQGDSAMYLCASSLNPGGNTGELFFGEGSRLTVL.

The CDR3 DNA is TGTGCCAGCATGAACCCCTTACTCTTTTATGGCTACACCTTC. This codes for CASMNPLLFYGYTF. The J gene is TRBJ1-2, the V gene TRBV7-2, with no clear D. The CDR3 loop spans 14 amino acids. In germline, CDR1 is SGHTA, CDR2 FQGNSA. V was clipped by 7 bases and J by 5 bases, with 17 bases between them.

The chain carries TRBV5-1 and TRBJ2-1; D may be TRBD1 (6 bases). The CDR3 length is 14 residues. The germline gives CDR1 SGHRS, CDR2 YFSETQ. V lost 2 bases, J lost 10 bases, and 16 bases lay in between. In DNA, the CDR3 is TGCGCCAGCAGCTTAACCGGGACAAAGAAAGAGCAGTTCTTC. Translating it yields CASSLTGTKKEQFF.

The chain uses TRBV21-1 and TRBJ1-3; the D call of TRBD1 is as the table states it, not checked on the DNA. TRBV21-1 is shown as a pseudogene. The CDR3 contains 24 residues. Here the CDR3 DNA reads TGTGCCAGCAGCAAAGCGGTACCCCCGGGTAGACAGGGGCCCAAGAACCTCTCTGGAAACACCATATATTTT. Translating it yields CASSKAVPPGRQGPKNLSGNTIYF.

The rearrangement joins TRBV7-9 to TRBJ2-1, with D perhaps TRBD1 (5 bases). Germline-derived CDR1 and CDR2 are SEHNR and FQNEAQ (reference sequence). The CDR3 is 13 amino acids. The V and J ends lost 1 base and 10 bases respectively, with 11 bases between them. CDR3 loop: CASSLEVTAEQFF. The CDR3 DNA is TGTGCCAGCAGCTTAGAGGTGACAGCCGAGCAGTTCTTC.

This sequence joins TRBV4-2 and TRBJ2-6; a weak D match, TRBD2 (6 bases). The CDR3 runs 16 residues. Per the germline V gene, CDR1 is LGHNA and CDR2 is YNFKEQ. The V gene lost 3 bases and the J gene lost 2 bases, with 11 bases spanning the gap. The DNA for the CDR3 is TGTGCCAGCAGCCATGGGGAGGCTGCTGGGGCCAACGTCCTGACTTTC. Its translation: CASSHGEAAGANVLTF.

This clone has at least ten counts. This chain joins TRBV6-2 or TRBV6-3 and TRBJ1-2; D perhaps matches TRBD1 (6 bases). Germline V gene lookup returns CDR1 MNHEY and CDR2 SVGEGT. This CDR3 has 15 residues. V lost 6 bases and J lost 4, with 18 bases in between. The CDR3 region has the DNA TGTGCCAGCAGCCCTACCTCGACAGGATCCTATGGCTACACCTTC. This codes for CASSPTSTGSYGYTF.

This chain connects TRBV4-2 to TRBJ2-6, with D possibly TRBD1 on 5 matching bases. The V end was cut by 1 base, the J end by 0 bases, with 13 bases between. In germline, CDR1 is LGHNA, CDR2 YNFKEQ. CDR3 size: 18 residues. CDR3: CASSQGRQRNSGANVLTF. CDR3 in DNA: TGTGCCAGCAGCCAAGGACGACAGAGAAACTCTGGGGCCAACGTCCTGACTTTC.

The chain links TRBV6-2 or TRBV6-3 to TRBJ2-3; TRBD2 might be the D (5 bases). This CDR3 comprises 16 residues. The V gene lost 2 bases and the J gene lost 1 base, with 13 bases spanning the gap. CDR1 and CDR2 (germline): MNHEY, SVGEGT. In DNA form, the CDR3 reads TGTGCCAGCAGTTACGTTACTGGGAGCGGCACAGATACGCAGTATTTT. This encodes CASSYVTGSGTDTQYF.

The V gene is TRBV11-2, the J gene TRBJ2-1; 11 nucleotides line up with TRBD1. V was clipped by 6 bases and J by 5 bases; unmatched bases: 6. This CDR3 has 15 residues. Germline V gives CDR1 SGHAT, CDR2 FQNNGV. DNA of the CDR3: TGTGCCAGCAGATCCGGACAGGGGGCCCACAATGAGCAGTTCTTC. This encodes CASRSGQGAHNEQFF.

The V and J genes are TRBV6-2 or TRBV6-3 and TRBJ1-1; D is undetermined. Trimming stripped 2 bases from V and 0 bases from J, with 10 bases between. The CDR3 extends over 15 amino acids. Looked up from germline, CDR1 is MNHEY and CDR2 is SVGEGT. The chain's CDR3 is CASSYHGRVNTEAFF. CDR3 in DNA: TGTGCCAGCAGTTACCATGGGAGGGTGAACACTGAAGCTTTCTTT.